The present T cell receptor beta chain was sequenced within a study of T-cell reconstitution after alpha-beta-depleted transplantation in children. Preparation of the TCRbeta library used unique molecular identifiers. TCRdb reanalysed the PCR reads using MiXCR and keeps one entry per CDR3 protein. In the table there are approximately 980,000 distinct CDR3 sequences, roughly 31% of which are singletons. Whole-study findings and limits: Reportedly, alpha-beta T cells present about two months post-transplant originated from several hundred expanded clones of graft origin. Day-60 TCRbeta diversity that was high in some patients was derived from surviving recipient T cells and thymic progenitors.

A word on this clonotype: Its antigen is unknown.

Germline V gene lookup returns CDR1 SGHRS and CDR2 YFSETQ. The CDR3 runs to 14 residues. V lost 0 bases to trimming and J lost 6 bases; unmatched junction nucleotides: 3. The source of this sequence is a boy in the first two years of life who had a stem cell transplant for SCID, so the T cells may come from the graft donor. The chain uses TRBV5-1 and TRBJ2-5, with 9 bases identical to TRBD2. The specimen was PBMCs, mostly from graft donor cells, collected 360 days after TCRalphabeta/CD19-depleted stem cell transplant. The CDR3 loop reads CASSLGLAAKTQYF. CDR3 DNA sequence: TGCGCCAGCAGCTTGGGACTAGCGGCGAAGACCCAGTACTTC.